A single sample gave rise to the 5 T cell receptor beta chains below, sequenced in a study of T cell responses to AZD1222 COVID-19 vaccine. The protocol was immunoSEQ multiplex PCR, while the TCRdb copy is restricted to in-frame clones and leaves out a portion. The table lists 100,000 to 150,000 clones, 80% to 90% of them singletons. Sequencing was performed on peripheral blood, taken on day 0 of MenACWY control vaccination. Receptors were obtained from an adult in good health.

The V gene is TRBV3-1 (or the pseudogene TRBV3-2), the J gene TRBJ2-7; tentative D call: TRBD1 (6 bases). V shed 3 bases and J shed 0 bases, with 15 bases lying between them. From germline, CDR1 is LGHDT and CDR2 YNNKEL (reference sequence). The CDR3 consists of 16 residues. In DNA form, the CDR3 reads TGTGCCAGCAGCCATGGGGTAGGGACACTCTCCTACGAGCAGTACTTC. It translates to CASSHGVGTLSYEQYF.

The chain has TRBV2 and TRBJ1-2, with 11 nucleotides matching TRBD1. The ends lost 6 bases at V and 8 bases at J; junction bases unmatched: 17. The length of the CDR3 is 17 residues. In germline, CDR1 is SNHLY, CDR2 FYNNEI. The CDR3 sequence is CASRETISRTGGRGYTF. The CDR3 DNA is TGTGCCAGCAGGGAAACAATTTCTAGGACAGGGGGCAGAGGCTACACCTTC.

This clone turned up a few times. Written as DNA, the CDR3 is TGCAGCGTTCCAGCCACAGGGGAAGGGGGCACAGATACGCAGTATTTT. Encoded protein: CSVPATGEGGTDTQYF. This rearrangement joins TRBV29-1 to TRBJ2-3, with TRBD1 matching 7 bases. CDR1 is SQVTM and CDR2 is ANQGSEA in the germline V gene. The ends lost 5 bases at V and 1 base at J; junction bases unmatched: 12. This CDR3 has 16 residues.

The V and J genes are TRBV27 and TRBJ1-6; TRBD1 is a possible D gene (5 bases). The V end lost 2 bases, the J end lost 6 bases, and 11 bases lay between the germline ends. Germline CDR1 reads MNHEY; CDR2 reads SMNVEV (reference sequence). The length of the CDR3 is 15 residues. The CDR3 coding sequence is TGTGCCAGCAGTTTAACAGGCACTTTTAATTCACCCCTCCACTTT. Translation gives CASSLTGTFNSPLHF.

This sequence joins TRBV19 and TRBJ1-1; 7 bases agree with TRBD1. This CDR3 comprises 13 residues. The germline gives CDR1 LNHDA, CDR2 SQIVND (reference sequence). The J segment lost 3 bases and the V segment lost 6 bases, leaving 4 bases of the junction unmatched. The CDR3: CASSWDSDTEAFF. CDR3 in DNA: TGTGCCAGTAGCTGGGACAGCGACACTGAAGCTTTCTTT.